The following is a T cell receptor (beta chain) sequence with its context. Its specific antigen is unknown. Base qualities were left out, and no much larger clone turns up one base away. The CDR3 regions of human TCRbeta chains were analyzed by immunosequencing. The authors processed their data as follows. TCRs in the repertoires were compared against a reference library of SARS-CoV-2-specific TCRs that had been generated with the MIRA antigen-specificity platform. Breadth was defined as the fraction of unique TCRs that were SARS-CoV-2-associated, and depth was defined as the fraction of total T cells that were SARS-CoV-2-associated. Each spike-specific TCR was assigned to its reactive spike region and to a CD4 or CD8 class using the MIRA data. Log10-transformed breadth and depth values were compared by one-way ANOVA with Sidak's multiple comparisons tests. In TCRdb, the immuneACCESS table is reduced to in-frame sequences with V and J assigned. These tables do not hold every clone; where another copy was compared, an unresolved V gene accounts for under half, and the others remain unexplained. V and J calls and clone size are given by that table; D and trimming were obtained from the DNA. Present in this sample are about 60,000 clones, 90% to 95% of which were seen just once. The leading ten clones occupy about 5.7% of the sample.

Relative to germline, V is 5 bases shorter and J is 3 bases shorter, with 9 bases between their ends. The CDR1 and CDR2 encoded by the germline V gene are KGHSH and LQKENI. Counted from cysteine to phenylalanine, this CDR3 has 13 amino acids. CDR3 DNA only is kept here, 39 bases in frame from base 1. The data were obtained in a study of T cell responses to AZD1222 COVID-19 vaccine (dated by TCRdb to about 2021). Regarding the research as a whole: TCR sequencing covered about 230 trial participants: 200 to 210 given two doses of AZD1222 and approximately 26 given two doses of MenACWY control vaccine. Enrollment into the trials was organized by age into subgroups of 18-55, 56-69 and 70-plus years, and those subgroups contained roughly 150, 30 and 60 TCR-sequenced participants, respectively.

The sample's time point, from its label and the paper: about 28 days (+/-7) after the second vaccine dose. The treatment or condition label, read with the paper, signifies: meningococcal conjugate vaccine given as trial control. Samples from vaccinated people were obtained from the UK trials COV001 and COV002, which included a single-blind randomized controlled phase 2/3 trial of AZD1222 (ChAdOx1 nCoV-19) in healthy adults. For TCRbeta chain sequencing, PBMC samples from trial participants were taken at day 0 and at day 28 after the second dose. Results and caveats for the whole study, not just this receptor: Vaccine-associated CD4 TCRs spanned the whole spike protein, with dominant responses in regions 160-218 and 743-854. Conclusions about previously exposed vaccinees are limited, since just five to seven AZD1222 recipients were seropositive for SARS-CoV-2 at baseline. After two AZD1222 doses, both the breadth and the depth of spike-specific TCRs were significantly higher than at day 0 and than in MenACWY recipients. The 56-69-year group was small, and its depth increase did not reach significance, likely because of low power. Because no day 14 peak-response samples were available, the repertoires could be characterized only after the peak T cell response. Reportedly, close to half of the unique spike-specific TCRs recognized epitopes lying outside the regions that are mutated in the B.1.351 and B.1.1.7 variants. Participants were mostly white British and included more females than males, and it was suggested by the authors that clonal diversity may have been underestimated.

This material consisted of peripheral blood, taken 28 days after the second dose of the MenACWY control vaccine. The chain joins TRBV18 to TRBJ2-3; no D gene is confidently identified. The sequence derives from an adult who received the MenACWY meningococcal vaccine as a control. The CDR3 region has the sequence CASSALGTDTQYF. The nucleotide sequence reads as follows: TGTGCCAGCTCAGCCCTTGGGACAGATACGCAGTATTTT.